These T cell receptor beta chains were read from a single sample in a study of human T cells and chemical hapten exposure. TCRdb fed the RACE reads into MiXCR, producing one record per CDR3 protein. The data show just over 95,000 distinct CDR3 sequences, roughly 27% seen once. This material consisted of whole blood, taken in connection with sensitization to the hapten diphenylcyclopropenone (DPC). The receptors shown here come from a man aged 40-50 years with alopecia areata. Some clones in this sample may be carry-over from other donors' samples. Each CDR3 is given with its conserved first and last residue. The D gene is left open where the match is weak. Size is omitted from some rows. Given values are once, few, many or a class for expanded clones.

clone_size	d_call	v_call	j_call	cdr3_aa	cdr3_nt
-	TRBD1	TRBV11-2	TRBJ2-7	CASSLDGAGQVAYEQYF	TGTGCCAGCAGCTTAGATGGCGCTGGACAGGTCGCCTACGAGCAGTACTTC
few	-	TRBV12-3/TRBV12-4	TRBJ2-6	CASSHHLPGIFSGANVLTF	TGTGCCAGCAGTCACCACCTACCAGGGATCTTCTCTGGGGCCAACGTCCTGACTTTC
-	-	TRBV7-2	TRBJ2-6	CASRWRGSGANVLTF	TGTGCCAGCCGTTGGAGGGGCTCTGGGGCCAACGTCCTGACTTTC
few	TRBD1	TRBV12-3/TRBV12-4	TRBJ1-1	CASSSTGDTEAFF	TGTGCCAGCAGTTCAACAGGGGACACTGAAGCTTTCTTT
-	-	TRBV7-9	TRBJ2-7	CASSPGWGSYEQYF	TGTGCCAGCAGCCCGGGCTGGGGGTCCTACGAGCAGTACTTC
-	-	TRBV11-2	TRBJ2-3	CASSPLRDTQYF	TGTGCCAGCAGCCCCCTAAGAGATACGCAGTATTTT
few	TRBD2	TRBV28	TRBJ2-5	CASSLSPSGTYQETQYF	TGTGCCAGCAGTTTATCTCCTAGCGGGACGTACCAAGAGACCCAGTACTTC
few	TRBD2	TRBV20-1	TRBJ2-1	CSAPGLAGGHEQFF	TGCAGTGCTCCGGGACTAGCGGGAGGGCATGAGCAGTTCTTC
-	-	TRBV13	TRBJ2-1	CASSTRLQLYNEQFF	TGTGCCAGCAGCACCCGGTTGCAGTTGTACAATGAGCAGTTCTTC
few	-	TRBV4-1	TRBJ1-1	CASSHEDRYTEAFF	TGCGCCAGCAGCCATGAAGACAGATACACTGAAGCTTTCTTT
few	-	TRBV27	TRBJ1-1	CASSSNLGIVTEAFF	TGTGCCAGCAGCTCCAATCTTGGAATTGTTACTGAAGCTTTCTTT
-	-	TRBV28	TRBJ1-3	CASSEGRRETIYF	TGTGCCAGCAGTGAGGGGCGCAGGGAGACCATATATTTT
few	TRBD2	TRBV6-4	TRBJ2-1	CASSAGTSGFEQFF	TGTGCCAGCAGTGCCGGGACTAGCGGGTTTGAGCAGTTCTTC
-	-	TRBV5-1	TRBJ2-1	CASSLYNEQFF	TGCGCCAGCAGCTTATACAATGAGCAGTTCTTC
-	TRBD2	TRBV13	TRBJ2-3	CASSSIREGSDTQYF	TGTGCCAGCAGCTCTATCCGGGAGGGCTCAGATACGCAGTATTTT